The 23 T cell receptor beta chains given below trace back to one sample, sequenced in a study of blood T cell repertoires in COVID-19. The table came from immunoSEQ multiplex PCR; TCRdb's copy has only in-frame clones and leaves some out. The repertoire holds about 54,000 clones, with around nine tenths as singletons. Material: peripheral blood. Source of these receptors: a man in his fifties or sixties with active COVID-19.

J is TRBJ2-3 and V is TRBV5-1, with D tentatively TRBD2 (5 bases). The CDR3 runs to 15 residues. The V end lost 2 bases, the J end lost 3 bases, and 13 bases lay between the germline ends. Germline lookup yields CDR1 SGHRS and CDR2 YFSETQ. CDR3 residues: CASSFEFWETDTQYF. For the CDR3, the DNA is TGCGCCAGCAGCTTTGAGTTTTGGGAGACAGATACGCAGTATTTT.

V gene TRBV19 combines with J gene TRBJ2-1, with 9 bases that match TRBD2. The CDR3 has 17 amino acids. Germline CDR1 reads LNHDA; CDR2 reads SQIVND (reference sequence). Trimming removed 5 bases from V and 4 bases from J; junction bases left unmatched: 12. In DNA, the CDR3 is TGTGCCAGTAGTCGACCGACGGGACTAGCCGTTTACAATGAGCAGTTCTTC. Translation gives CASSRPTGLAVYNEQFF.

The chain carries TRBV4-1 and TRBJ2-7, with D maybe TRBD2 (6 bases). The CDR3 has 13 amino acids. The V and J ends lost 4 bases and 7 bases respectively, with 14 bases between them. Germline CDR1 and CDR2: MGHRA and YSYEKL. CDR3 DNA sequence: TGCGCCAGCAGCCCCGGGGAGGACCGGGAGCAGTACTTC. It is translated as CASSPGEDREQYF.

V gene TRBV15 combines with J gene TRBJ1-6; D is perhaps TRBD1 (6 bases). Trimming took off 5 bases at V and 7 bases at J, with 9 bases between the two ends. Germline-derived CDR1 and CDR2 are LNHNV and YYDKDF (reference sequence). CDR3 size: 13 residues. The CDR3 sequence is CATSGRGNSPLHF. DNA for the CDR3: TGTGCCACCAGCGGCAGGGGAAATTCACCCCTCCACTTT. Drawing the rest from reference TRBV15 and TRBJ1-6, the complete variable domain is DAMVIQNPRYQVTQFGKPVTLSCSQTLNHNVMYWYQQKSSQAPKLLFHYYDKDFNNEADTPDNFQSRRPNTSFCFLDIRSPGLGDTAMYLCATSGRGNSPLHFGNGTRLTVT.

This chain connects TRBV9 to TRBJ1-1; perhaps TRBD1 as D (6 bases). Germline V gene lookup returns CDR1 SGDLS and CDR2 YYNGEE. Trimming took 3 bases from V and 2 from J, leaving 8 bases between them. This CDR3 has 13 amino acids. The chain's CDR3 is CASSGTVNTEAFF. The CDR3 coding sequence is TGTGCCAGCAGCGGGACAGTTAACACTGAAGCTTTCTTT. Filled out from reference TRBV9 and TRBJ1-1, the complete variable domain reads DSGVTQTPKHLITATGQRVTLRCSPRSGDLSVYWYQQSLDQGLQFLIQYYNGEERAKGNILERFSAQQFPDLHSELNLSSLELGDSALYFCASSGTVNTEAFFGQGTRLTVV.

The genes are TRBV4-3 and TRBJ2-3, with D unclear. Per the germline V gene, CDR1 is LGHNA and CDR2 is YSLEER. CDR3 size: 12 residues. Deletions cut 3 bases from V and 2 bases from J, with 3 bases between. CDR3 residues: CASSHNTDTQYF. The CDR3 region has the DNA TGCGCCAGCAGCCATAACACAGATACGCAGTATTTT.

The J gene is TRBJ2-5, the V gene TRBV10-3; perhaps TRBD1 as D (6 bases). The germline V gene encodes CDR1 ENHRY and CDR2 SYGVKD. The CDR3 consists of 13 residues. V was clipped by 4 bases and J by 3 bases, with 9 bases between them. The CDR3 DNA reads as TGTGCCATCAGTGCTAGACAGGAAGAGACCCAGTACTTC. Its protein is CAISARQEETQYF.

J is TRBJ2-7 and V is TRBV5-3; the D gene is possibly TRBD1 (7 bases). TRBV5-3 is an open reading frame whose function is uncertain. CDR3 length equals 17 residues. V shed 3 bases and J shed 6 bases, with 25 bases lying between them. The chain's CDR3 is CARSCGQVWRALCEQYF. The CDR3 DNA sequence: TGTGCCAGAAGCTGTGGACAGGTATGGAGGGCCTTGTGCGAGCAGTACTTC.

The V gene is TRBV13, the J gene TRBJ1-2; 7 bases agree with TRBD1. This CDR3 has 14 amino acids. Germline V gene lookup returns CDR1 PRHDT and CDR2 FYEKMQ (reference sequence). The V gene end was trimmed by 4 bases and the J gene end by 3 bases; junction bases not matched to a gene: 5. CDR3 sequence reads: CASSSPGQYYGYTF. The CDR3 bases are TGTGCCAGCAGCTCTCCGGGACAGTACTATGGCTACACCTTC.

The gene calls are TRBV10-3 and TRBJ1-1; D remains unclear. The germline CDR1 and CDR2 sequences are ENHRY and SYGVKD. Between the trimmed V and J ends, which lost 11 bases and 4 bases, there was a span of 23 bases. The length of the CDR3 is 15 residues. Here the CDR3 reads CAPRPGTQISTEAFF. CDR3 DNA: TGTGCCCCCCGGCCGGGTACCCAAATCAGCACTGAAGCTTTCTTT.

This chain uses TRBV18 with TRBJ2-2, with D perhaps TRBD1 (6 bases). Germline V gene lookup returns CDR1 KGHSH and CDR2 LQKENI. V lost 1 base and J 7 bases, leaving 16 bases between the germline ends. The CDR3 spans 16 residues. The chain's CDR3 is CASSPRTLDSLGELFF. The CDR3 DNA reads TGTGCCAGCTCACCACGGACTCTGGACAGCCTCGGGGAGCTGTTTTTT.

The V and J genes are TRBV30 and TRBJ1-3, with D maybe TRBD1 (5 bases). Trimming cost V 6 bases and J 0 bases, with 15 bases left between them. Germline-derived CDR1 and CDR2 are GTSNPN and SVGIG (reference sequence). The CDR3 has 15 residues. CDR3 protein: CACPTAGGSGNTIYF. CDR3 coding DNA: TGTGCCTGCCCCACGGCGGGGGGCTCTGGAAACACCATATATTTT.

CDR3 sequence (DNA): TGTGCCAGCAACCTTGTCGGGAGTGCAACTAATGAAAAACTGTTTTTT. Residues: CASNLVGSATNEKLFF. This rearrangement joins TRBV2 to TRBJ1-4; no reliable D call. V lost 7 bases to trimming and J lost 0 bases, with 15 bases between them. Germline loops: CDR1 SNHLY, CDR2 FYNNEI. The CDR3 covers 16 residues. The variable domain in full, completed from reference TRBV2 and TRBJ1-4, reads EPEVTQTPSHQVTQMGQEVILRCVPISNHLYFYWYRQILGQKVEFLVSFYNNEISEKSEIFDDQFSVERPDGSNFTLKIRSTKLEDSAMYFCASNLVGSATNEKLFFGSGTQLSVL.

CDR3 bases: TGTGCCTGGAGTTCAACAGGGGGCAAGGGAGAAGGCTACACCTTC. This gives the protein CAWSSTGGKGEGYTF. The chain recombines TRBV30 with TRBJ1-2, with 9 bases lining up with TRBD1. V trimming: 2 bases; J trimming: 8 bases; junction bases outside the gene matches: 12. CDR1 is GTSNPN, CDR2 SVGIG, per germline (reference sequence). The CDR3 has 15 residues.

V gene TRBV21-1 combines with J gene TRBJ2-7; the DNA was not compared with TRBD2, the D call given in the table. TRBV21-1 is recorded as a pseudogene. The CDR3 is 16 residues long. The CDR3 spells CASSKGVAPSSYEQYF. DNA of the CDR3: TGTGCCAGCAGCAAAGGCGTAGCGCCAAGCTCCTACGAGCAGTACTTC.

This rearrangement joins TRBV7-2 to TRBJ1-6; no definite D call. The V end was cut by 4 bases, the J end by 6 bases, with 4 bases between. The germline CDR1 and CDR2 sequences are SGHTA and FQGNSA. The CDR3 is 12 amino acids. CDR3 amino acids: CASSYSNSPLHF. As DNA, the CDR3 is TGTGCCAGCAGCTACAGTAATTCACCCCTCCACTTT.

The rearrangement joins TRBV4-3 to TRBJ2-1, with 10 nucleotides matching TRBD1. The CDR3 has 14 residues. Losses at the gene ends were 4 bases for V and 12 bases for J; bases not matched to a gene: 9. Germline CDR1 and CDR2: LGHNA and YSLEER. In nucleotides, the CDR3 is TGCGCCAGCAGCCTTCGGACAGGGGGGAAGGGGCAGTTCTTC. The encoded protein is CASSLRTGGKGQFF.

Note on this clone: The junction does not match germline at one end; this may be a read error. Other DNA sequences in this sample translate to the same CDR3. The chain links TRBV9 to TRBJ1-2; weak D call: TRBD1 (6 bases). This CDR3 spans 15 amino acids. Germline CDR1 reads SGDLS; CDR2 reads YYNGEE. The CDR3 sequence is CASSVGGVPNYGYTF. CDR3 DNA: TGTGCCAGTAGCGTAGGGGGGGTCCCTAACTATGGCTACACCTTC.

The gene calls are TRBV29-1 and TRBJ1-2; possible D gene TRBD1, 5 bases. Looked up from germline, CDR1 is SQVTM and CDR2 is ANQGSEA. This CDR3 contains 15 residues. The V end was cut by 0 bases, the J end by 2 bases, with 13 bases between. As DNA, the CDR3 is TGCAGCGTTGAAGACATGGGACTGTCCAACTATGGCTACACCTTC. It translates to CSVEDMGLSNYGYTF.

This chain joins TRBV4-1 and TRBJ2-5, with D perhaps matching TRBD2 (6 bases). CDR3 length: 16 residues. Looked up from germline, CDR1 is MGHRA and CDR2 is YSYEKL. Trimming pared 4 bases from V and 2 bases from J, leaving 17 bases between. As DNA, the CDR3 is TGCGCCAGCAGCCGGGAGGCCCCGAGACCACAAGAGACCCAGTACTTC. Encoded protein: CASSREAPRPQETQYF.

The chain recombines TRBV11-2 with TRBJ1-6; maybe TRBD1 (6 bases). Trimming stripped 5 bases from V and 7 bases from J, with 12 bases between. The germline V gene has CDR1 SGHAT and CDR2 FQNNGV. CDR3 size: 14 residues. The CDR3 DNA sequence: TGTGCCAGCAGCGCGAGCGGGGGCAATTCACCCCTCCACTTT. Translated: CASSASGGNSPLHF.

The chain uses TRBV28 and TRBJ2-7, with a tentative D call TRBD1 (6 bases). CDR3 size: 14 residues. Germline-derived CDR1 and CDR2 are MDHEN and SYDVKM. The V end was cut by 1 base, the J end by 2 bases, with 9 bases between. The CDR3 DNA sequence: TGTGCCAGCAGTTTATTCAACAGGGCCTACGAGCAGTACTTC. This sequence encodes CASSLFNRAYEQYF.

CDR3 protein: CASSELAGGSSYNEQFF. Here the CDR3 DNA reads TGTGCCAGCAGTGAACTAGCGGGGGGGAGCTCCTACAATGAGCAGTTCTTC. The rearrangement uses TRBV2 and TRBJ2-1, with TRBD2 identical over 12 bases. V lost 2 bases, J lost 0 bases, and 2 bases stayed unmatched. Germline CDR1 reads SNHLY; CDR2 reads FYNNEI. CDR3 length equals 17 residues.